A selection of T cell receptor beta chains follows, all from one sample in a study of T cell responses to AZD1222 COVID-19 vaccine. The method was immunoSEQ multiplex PCR; TCRdb's version includes in-frame clones alone and lacks a portion of them. Of roughly 130,000 clones listed, under 95% are singletons. The material sequenced was peripheral blood, taken 28 days after the second dose of the MenACWY control vaccine. The source of these receptors is an adult who received the MenACWY meningococcal vaccine as a control. The CDR3 runs from the conserved cysteine through the conserved F or W. A D gene is named only where the DNA matches it firmly. Size values are once, few and many counts, or a class for expanded clones, and some rows have none.

clone size	V gene	D gene	J gene	CDR3 DNA	CDR3 protein
.	TRBV7-6	TRBD2	TRBJ2-1	TGTGCCAGCAGCTTATCACTAGCGGGTAACAATGAGCAGTTCTTC	CASSLSLAGNNEQFF
.	TRBV19	.	TRBJ2-4	TGTGCCAGTAGTGAGACTACGACAGGTCCTAAAAACATTCAGTACTTC	CASSETTTGPKNIQYF
.	TRBV18	.	TRBJ2-7	TGTGCCAGCTCACCAGTGGGCCTAACACCTACGATTGAGCAGTACTTC	CASSPVGLTPTIEQYF
.	TRBV6-1	.	TRBJ2-1	TGTGCCAGCAGTGAACTCTTTGCAGGATCCTACAATGAGCAGTTCTTC	CASSELFAGSYNEQFF
.	TRBV5-6	TRBD1	TRBJ2-1	TGTGCCAGCAGCTTGGACAGGGGCCCCCCCTACAATGAGCAGTTCTTC	CASSLDRGPPYNEQFF
.	TRBV5-1	TRBD1	TRBJ2-1	TGCGCCAGCAGCTTAACAGGGGATGAGCAGTTCTTC	CASSLTGDEQFF
.	TRBV28	.	TRBJ2-2	TGTGCCAGCAGTTTGCCCGAAGGGTGGCAGGGAGGCGGGGAGCTGTTTTTT	CASSLPEGWQGGGELFF
.	TRBV10-1	TRBD2	TRBJ2-1	TGCGCCAGCAGCACGGGACTAGCGGGAGGGAAGAACAATGAGCAGTTCTTC	CASSTGLAGGKNNEQFF
.	TRBV7-2	TRBD1	TRBJ1-4	TGTGCCAGCAGCCCGACAGGGGGAATGGGTGGTGAAAAACTGTTTTTT	CASSPTGGMGGEKLFF
.	TRBV5-1	TRBD1	TRBJ2-5	TGCGCCAGCAGCTTGCCGGACAGGATTCAAGAGACCCAGTACTTC	CASSLPDRIQETQYF
.	TRBV3-1/TRBV3-2	.	TRBJ1-1	TGTGCCAGCAGCCAACCCATCTCCACTGAAGCTTTCTTT	CASSQPISTEAFF
.	TRBV28	.	TRBJ2-4	TGTGCCAGCAGTCTCCAAGTTGCGGGAAGGGGAAACATTCAGTACTTC	CASSLQVAGRGNIQYF
.	TRBV11-3	TRBD2	TRBJ2-1	TGTGCCAGCAGCCGGGGGGCTAGCGGGAGGAGTGAGCAGTTCTTC	CASSRGASGRSEQFF
.	TRBV7-9	TRBD1	TRBJ2-5	TGTGCCAGCAGCTTAGGGATAGGACAGGTAGAAGAGACCCAGTACTTC	CASSLGIGQVEETQYF
.	TRBV5-1	.	TRBJ1-5	TGCGCCAGCAGCTTGGGTCCAGATAGCAATCAGCCCCAGCATTTT	CASSLGPDSNQPQHF
.	TRBV5-5	TRBD1	TRBJ2-7	TGTGCCAGCAGCTTGGGACCGGGACAGGCCTCCTACGAGCAGTACTTC	CASSLGPGQASYEQYF
.	TRBV25-1	TRBD2	TRBJ2-5	TGTGCCAGCAGCCAAGGGACTAGCCAAGAGACCCAGTACTTC	CASSQGTSQETQYF
.	TRBV6-5	.	TRBJ2-5	TGTGCCAGCAGCCACAGGGTATACGAGACCCAGTACTTC	CASSHRVYETQYF
.	TRBV19	.	TRBJ1-5	TGTGCCAGTAGTACTCCTCAGGGTGGCGGTCAGCCCCAGCATTTT	CASSTPQGGGQPQHF
.	TRBV7-9	.	TRBJ2-7	TGTGCCAGCAGCTTAGCCACAGGGACCTACGAGCAGTACTTC	CASSLATGTYEQYF
.	TRBV6-6	.	TRBJ1-3	TGTGCCAGCAGCAGGGACCTTGCCTCTGGAAACACCATATATTTT	CASSRDLASGNTIYF
.	TRBV15	.	TRBJ1-2	TGTGCCACCAGCCCCCCGGTGGACTATGGCTACACCTTC	CATSPPVDYGYTF
.	TRBV6-2/TRBV6-3	TRBD1	TRBJ1-5	TGTGCCAGCAGTAAAACAGGGGAGGGTCAGCCCCAGCATTTT	CASSKTGEGQPQHF
.	TRBV9	.	TRBJ2-7	TGTGCCAGCAGCGTGACGACGGACCAAATTCCCTACGAGCAGTACTTC	CASSVTTDQIPYEQYF
once	TRBV18	.	TRBJ1-2	TGTGCCAGCTCACCAGACGCGGGGCTCTATGGCTACACCTTC	CASSPDAGLYGYTF
.	TRBV9	TRBD1	TRBJ1-2	TGTGCCAGCACCCGACAGGGGCCGGCGGGAGGCTACACCTTC	CASTRQGPAGGYTF
.	TRBV28	.	TRBJ1-1	TGTGCCAGCAGTTTATACTCCACAGTGAGAAACACTGAAGCTTTCTTT	CASSLYSTVRNTEAFF
.	TRBV12-3/TRBV12-4	.	TRBJ1-2	TGTGCCAGCAGCGCCGGGGCCCCTGGGGGCTACACCTTC	CASSAGAPGGYTF
.	TRBV2	.	TRBJ1-1	TGTGCCAGCAGTTCAGGACCTGTTGAAGCTTTCTTT	CASSSGPVEAFF
.	TRBV6-5	.	TRBJ2-1	TGTGCCAGCAGTCCACCTAGCCGCGGTGGTGAGCAGTTCTTC	CASSPPSRGGEQFF
.	TRBV14	TRBD1	TRBJ1-1	TGTGCCAGCAGCCACTTAGGACAGGGTAGTGAAGCTTTCTTT	CASSHLGQGSEAFF
.	TRBV30	.	TRBJ2-1	TGTGCCTGGAGTGCTAGCCCGGAGGTGCAGTTCTTC	CAWSASPEVQFF
.	TRBV19	.	TRBJ2-3	TGTGCCAGTAGTATTGGAGGGTATAGAACAGATACGCAGTATTTT	CASSIGGYRTDTQYF
.	TRBV6-2/TRBV6-3	.	TRBJ2-1	TGTGCCAGCAGTCGGGACTCCCAGGGCGGTGAGCAGTTCTTC	CASSRDSQGGEQFF
.	TRBV29-1	TRBD1	TRBJ2-1	TGCAGCGTTGTTCCCCCATTACAGGGGGCGTTGCGCAATGAGCAGTTCTTC	CSVVPPLQGALRNEQFF
.	TRBV7-9	TRBD1	TRBJ1-6	TGTGCCAGCAGCATGGGACAGGGGTCGGGGAATTCACCCCTCCACTTT	CASSMGQGSGNSPLHF
once	TRBV10-2	TRBD2	TRBJ2-7	TGCGCCACCGGGACTAGCGGGCTTGGCTCCTACGAGCAGTACTTC	CATGTSGLGSYEQYF
.	TRBV14	.	TRBJ1-6	TGTGCCAGCAGCCAAGATTTTACGTCACCCCTCCACTTT	CASSQDFTSPLHF
once	TRBV24-1	TRBD2	TRBJ2-1	TGTGCCACCAGTCCTATAGCGGGAGGAAGGAATGAGCAGTTCTTC	CATSPIAGGRNEQFF
.	TRBV27	TRBD1	TRBJ2-7	TGTGCCAGCAGTCCAATCGACAGGGTCAGGGACTACGAGCAGTACTTC	CASSPIDRVRDYEQYF
.	TRBV7-7	.	TRBJ2-6	TGTGCTAGCAGCTTAGACAGCTCTGGGGCCAACGTCCTGACTTTC	CASSLDSSGANVLTF